A single sample is the source of the 5 T cell receptor beta chains below, sequenced in a study of T cell responses to AZD1222 COVID-19 vaccine. Here immunoSEQ multiplex PCR was the method, and the copy in TCRdb shows in-frame clones only, minus some. The sample carries 150,000 to 200,000 clones, approximately 94% recorded once. The specimen was peripheral blood, collected on day 0 of AZD1222 vaccination. The receptors were gathered from an adult in good health.

The V call is TRBV4-2, the J call TRBJ1-5; D might be TRBD1 (6 bases). V lost 0 bases and J lost 5, with 8 bases in between. The CDR3 is made up of 14 amino acids. The germline V gene encodes CDR1 LGHNA and CDR2 YNFKEQ. For the CDR3, the DNA is TGTGCCAGCAGCCAAGAAGGGGGGTATCAGCCCCAGCATTTT. Protein product: CASSQEGGYQPQHF.

As DNA, the CDR3 is TGCAGTGCTAGTAACCGACAGGGGGAACCCCTCCACTTT. The encoded protein is CSASNRQGEPLHF. This chain joins TRBV20-1 and TRBJ1-6, with TRBD1 identical over 9 bases. The CDR3 extends over 13 amino acids. V was clipped by 3 bases and J by 12 bases; unmatched bases: 6. CDR1 is DFQATT, CDR2 SNEGSKA, per germline (reference sequence).

The rearrangement joins TRBV19 to TRBJ1-5; perhaps TRBD1 as D (6 bases). V shed 4 bases and J shed 6 bases, with 16 bases lying between them. In germline, CDR1 is LNHDA, CDR2 SQIVND (reference sequence). This CDR3 region has 15 residues. CDR3 nucleotide sequence: TGTGCCAGTAGTACTCCTACAGGGCTCGGTCAGCCCCAGCATTTT. Protein: CASSTPTGLGQPQHF.

This chain links TRBV6-1 with TRBJ1-1; D is possibly TRBD1 (5 bases). This CDR3 spans 14 amino acids. The V gene's germline CDR1 is MNHNS and CDR2 SASEGT. V lost 3 bases and J lost 1, with 9 bases in between. The CDR3 region has the DNA TGTGCCAGCAGTGAGGGGCTACAGAACACTGAAGCTTTCTTT. Its translation: CASSEGLQNTEAFF.

V is TRBV19 and J is TRBJ1-1; TRBD1 is a possible D gene (5 bases). V lost 4 bases, J lost 4 bases, and 13 bases lay in between. CDR3 length: 14 amino acids. Germline V CDR1 and CDR2: LNHDA, SQIVND (reference sequence). The CDR3 protein is CASSSLRGTTEAFF. In nucleotides, the CDR3 is TGTGCCAGTAGTAGTCTGAGAGGGACCACTGAAGCTTTCTTT.